The next 27 T cell receptor beta chains were all read from a single sample in a study of PD-1 blockade in mismatch repair-deficient tumors. Method: immunoSEQ multiplex PCR; TCRdb's copy keeps in-frame clones and lacks some. The sample lists about 63,000 clones, 88% occurring once. The source was peripheral blood, collected 52 weeks after starting pembrolizumab. Receptor source: an adult with mismatch repair-deficient cancer.

The rearrangement links TRBV19 to TRBJ1-4; D perhaps matches TRBD1 (5 bases). The CDR3 is made up of 17 amino acids. V lost 5 bases and J lost 7, with 23 bases in between. From germline, CDR1 is LNHDA and CDR2 SQIVND (reference sequence). This chain's CDR3 is CASSPPPERGRREKLFF. The CDR3 nucleotides are TGTGCCAGTAGTCCCCCCCCGGAGAGGGGCCGTCGTGAAAAACTGTTTTTT.

This clone was found a few times. This chain joins TRBV21-1 and TRBJ2-7. TRBV21-1 counts as a pseudogene. The CDR3 runs 15 residues. The CDR3 is CASRDGPRNSYEQYF. CDR3 nucleotide sequence: TGTGCCAGCAGGGACGGACCAAGAAACTCCTACGAGCAGTACTTC.

The chain uses TRBV30 and TRBJ2-7; no reliable D call. The germline gives CDR1 GTSNPN, CDR2 SVGIG (reference sequence). CDR3 length equals 13 residues. Trimming shortened V by 1 base and J by 3 bases, and 10 bases separated the two germline ends. Here the CDR3 DNA reads TGTGCCTGGAGTGAGGAAAGGGACTACGAGCAGTACTTC. It translates to CAWSEERDYEQYF.

The V gene is TRBV11-2, the J gene TRBJ2-5, with TRBD2 identical over 8 bases. The CDR3 spans 17 residues. The germline CDR1 and CDR2 sequences are SGHAT and FQNNGV. J lost 5 bases, V lost 5 bases, and 16 bases had no gene match. This chain's CDR3 is CASSPFGGRLVGETQYF. The DNA for the CDR3 is TGTGCCAGCAGCCCATTTGGCGGGAGGCTGGTGGGGGAGACCCAGTACTTC.

The V and J genes are TRBV6-1 and TRBJ2-1, with TRBD2 as a possible D gene (6 bases). The CDR3 covers 11 residues. Looked up from germline, CDR1 is MNHNS and CDR2 is SASEGT. CDR3 coding DNA: TGTGGGTCGGAGGGCCGGAATGAGCAGTTCTTC. It specifies CGSEGRNEQFF.

A single count supports this clone. V is TRBV30 and J is TRBJ2-5, with 7 bases identical to TRBD1. Germline V lookup: CDR1 GTSNPN, CDR2 SVGIG (reference sequence). J was trimmed by 0 bases and V by 6 bases; bases with no gene match: 4. This CDR3 has 13 amino acids. CDR3 sequence (DNA): TGTGCCTGCCCAGGGGGTAACCAAGAGACCCAGTACTTC. This encodes CACPGGNQETQYF.

The chain uses TRBV4-1 and TRBJ1-1; 10 bases match TRBD1. CDR3 length: 15 amino acids. V dropped 4 bases and J dropped 1; count of bases not matched to a gene: 3. Per germline, CDR1 MGHRA and CDR2 YSYEKL. CDR3 DNA sequence: TGCGCCAGCAGCCTCGGACAGGGGGGGAACACTGAAGCTTTCTTT. Its protein product is CASSLGQGGNTEAFF.

The genes are TRBV9 and TRBJ2-1; 9 nucleotides align to TRBD2. Germline V CDR1 and CDR2: SGDLS, YYNGEE. This CDR3 has 15 residues. J gave up 2 bases and V 3 bases, and 3 bases lay outside the gene matches. CDR3 coding DNA: TGTGCCAGCAGCGCCGCGGGGGGGACCTACAATGAGCAGTTCTTC. Translated, it gives CASSAAGGTYNEQFF.

The gene calls are TRBV10-3 and TRBJ2-1, with a weak D call TRBD2 (5 bases). Germline CDR1 ENHRY, CDR2 SYGVKD. Trimming cost V 2 bases and J 7 bases, with 9 bases left between them. The CDR3 covers 13 residues. The CDR3 here is CAISEELGNEQFF. CDR3 nucleotide sequence: TGTGCCATCAGTGAGGAACTAGGGAATGAGCAGTTCTTC.

This chain joins TRBV4-2 and TRBJ1-1; unclear D gene. V was trimmed by 1 base and J by 4 bases, leaving 10 bases between them. Looked up from germline, CDR1 is LGHNA and CDR2 is YNFKEQ. CDR3 length: 14 residues. DNA for the CDR3: TGTGCCAGCAGCCAAGTAGCGCGAGGCACTGAAGCTTTCTTT. Translated: CASSQVARGTEAFF.

The chain employs TRBV27 and TRBJ2-3; D remains ambiguous. Germline-derived CDR1 and CDR2 are MNHEY and SMNVEV (reference sequence). The CDR3 runs 14 residues. Trimming took off 5 bases at V and 0 bases at J, with 9 bases between the two ends. The chain's CDR3 is CASSGWESTDTQYF. The CDR3, as DNA: TGTGCCAGCAGTGGATGGGAAAGCACAGATACGCAGTATTTT.

The genes are TRBV7-8 and TRBJ2-7; the D gene is possibly TRBD1 (5 bases). The germline gives CDR1 SGHVS, CDR2 FQNEAQ. V shed 2 bases and J shed 4 bases, with 12 bases lying between them. This CDR3 region has 14 residues. In DNA, the CDR3 is TGTGCCAGCAGCTTATTCCACAGGTTTTACGAGCAGTACTTC. Translating gives CASSLFHRFYEQYF.

The chain combines TRBV28 with TRBJ2-3, with a weak D call TRBD1 (7 bases). The V gene lost 7 bases and the J gene lost 4 bases, with 15 bases spanning the gap. The CDR3 is 14 residues long. Germline V lookup: CDR1 MDHEN, CDR2 SYDVKM. CDR3 protein: CASTQTGRSDTQYF. The CDR3 DNA follows: TGTGCCAGCACTCAGACAGGGAGGTCAGATACGCAGTATTTT.

The V call is TRBV28, the J call TRBJ2-7; TRBD2 aligns across 8 bases. After removal of 5 bases from V and 1 base from J, the junction contained 10 bases not matched to a gene. This CDR3 is 16 amino acids long. CDR1 MDHEN and CDR2 SYDVKM come from the germline V gene. Here the CDR3 reads CASSGSGGGESYEQYF. CDR3 DNA sequence: TGTGCCAGCAGTGGATCCGGGGGGGGCGAATCCTACGAGCAGTACTTC. The variable domain in full, with the rest retrieved from reference TRBV28 and TRBJ2-7, is DVKVTQSSRYLVKRTGEKVFLECVQDMDHENMFWYRQDPGLGLRLIYFSYDVKMKEKGDIPEGYSVSREKKERFSLILESASTNQTSMYLCASSGSGGGESYEQYFGPGTRLTVT.

This chain connects TRBV15 to TRBJ2-6; D may be TRBD1 or TRBD2 (5 bases each). The CDR3 consists of 16 residues. The germline gives CDR1 LNHNV, CDR2 YYDKDF (reference sequence). V was trimmed by 4 bases and J by 1 base, leaving 11 bases between them. This chain's CDR3 is CATSMDEGSGANVLTF. CDR3 nucleotide sequence: TGTGCCACCAGCATGGACGAGGGGTCTGGGGCCAACGTCCTGACTTTC.

V is TRBV19 and J is TRBJ2-1; 10 bases match TRBD2. The CDR3 loop spans 15 amino acids. The germline CDR1 and CDR2 sequences are LNHDA and SQIVND (reference sequence). The J segment lost 7 bases and the V segment lost 4 bases, leaving 7 bases of the junction unmatched. The chain's CDR3 is CASSTGGLARNEQFF. CDR3 in DNA: TGTGCCAGTAGTACAGGGGGACTAGCGCGAAATGAGCAGTTCTTC.

This clone has only one observation. CDR3: CASSLYDRGGEQYF. The CDR3 bases are TGTGCCAGCAGCTTATATGACAGGGGAGGCGAGCAGTACTTC. The rearrangement links TRBV7-9 to TRBJ2-7, with 8 nucleotides matching TRBD1. Germline loops: CDR1 SEHNR, CDR2 FQNEAQ (reference sequence). V lost 2 bases to trimming and J lost 6 bases; unmatched junction nucleotides: 6. There are 14 residues in the CDR3.

V and J are TRBV7-9 and TRBJ2-1; 12 nucleotides line up with TRBD2. Germline-derived CDR1 and CDR2 are SEHNR and FQNEAQ (reference sequence). V gave up 2 bases and J gave up 8 bases; unmatched junction bases: 10. The CDR3 has 17 residues. CDR3 sequence reads: CASSLKRSSGRVYEQFF. The CDR3 DNA follows: TGTGCCAGCAGCTTAAAACGATCTAGCGGGAGGGTCTATGAGCAGTTCTTC.

This sequence joins TRBV29-1 and TRBJ2-4, with TRBD1 matching over 12 bases. Germline loops: CDR1 SQVTM, CDR2 ANQGSEA. The CDR3 spans 18 residues. Trimming cost V 6 bases and J 0 bases; bases outside gene matches: 12. For the CDR3, the DNA is TGCAGCGTGCCCCGGGACAGGGGGCCTACCCTAGCCAAAAACATTCAGTACTTC. Translated: CSVPRDRGPTLAKNIQYF.

This chain's CDR3 is CASSLRRDRDYEQYF. CDR3 DNA sequence: TGTGCCAGCAGTTTACGCCGGGACAGGGACTACGAGCAGTACTTC. This chain connects TRBV28 to TRBJ2-5; 9 nucleotides align to TRBD1. The DNA matches TRBJ2-7 better at its end, which makes the J call doubtful. There are 15 residues in the CDR3. Germline V lookup: CDR1 MDHEN, CDR2 SYDVKM.

The chain uses TRBV7-9 and TRBJ2-1, with 9 bases fitting TRBD2. The CDR3 consists of 14 residues. The V segment lost 5 bases and the J segment 8 bases; nucleotides outside the gene matches: 7. Germline V gene lookup returns CDR1 SEHNR and CDR2 FQNEAQ (reference sequence). The CDR3 DNA follows: TGTGCCAGCAGCCAGGGACTAGCTCGGGATGAGCAGTTCTTC. Protein: CASSQGLARDEQFF.

The chain joins TRBV25-1 to TRBJ2-5, with D perhaps matching TRBD1 (6 bases). CDR3 length: 15 residues. Trimming removed 3 bases at V and 4 bases at J, with 15 bases between. Germline CDR1 and CDR2: MGHDK and SYGVNS. CDR3 nucleotides: TGTGCCAGCAGTGACCCCGAGTTAGGGGGAGAGACCCAGTACTTC. Translation: CASSDPELGGETQYF.

The chain has TRBV11-2 and TRBJ2-7, with D possibly TRBD1 on 5 matching bases. The V end was cut by 4 bases, the J end by 3 bases, with 7 bases between. The V gene's germline CDR1 is SGHAT and CDR2 FQNNGV. There are 12 residues in the CDR3. In DNA form, the CDR3 reads TGTGCCAGCAGCTACCAGGGCTACGAGCAGTACTTC. It encodes CASSYQGYEQYF. The full variable domain, completed using reference TRBV11-2 and TRBJ2-7, is EAGVAQSPRYKIIEKRQSVAFWCNPISGHATLYWYQQILGQGPKLLIQFQNNGVVDDSQLPKDRFSAERLKGVDSTLKIQPAKLEDSAVYLCASSYQGYEQYFGPGTRLTVT.

The V gene is TRBV9, the J gene TRBJ2-1; D is undetermined. This CDR3 has 13 residues. V gave up 0 bases and J gave up 8 bases, with 9 bases separating them. Germline V gene data show CDR1 as SGDLS and CDR2 as YYNGEE. The CDR3 nucleotides read TGTGCCAGCAGCGTAGGGCCTTGGTATGAGCAGTTCTTC. It is translated as CASSVGPWYEQFF.

V is TRBV12-5 and J is TRBJ2-3; D unclear. CDR1 and CDR2 from the germline V gene are LGHNT and FRNRAP. Trimming stripped 2 bases from V and 2 bases from J, with 8 bases between. The CDR3 consists of 14 residues. The DNA of the CDR3 is TGTGCTAGTGGTTTGTGGCGTAACACAGATACGCAGTATTTT. As protein: CASGLWRNTDTQYF.

Comment on this clone: The same CDR3 is also encoded by other DNA sequences in this sample. V is TRBV6-1 and J is TRBJ2-7; D is unresolved. The CDR3 contains 12 residues. Trimming left V 1 base short and J 3 bases short, with 4 bases between. The germline CDR1 and CDR2 sequences are MNHNS and SASEGT. CDR3: CASSEGSYEQYF. CDR3 bases: TGTGCCAGCAGTGAAGGAAGCTACGAGCAGTACTTC.

This clone appeared once. The chain has TRBV7-9 and TRBJ2-1; perhaps TRBD1 as D (6 bases). Trimming left V 7 bases short and J 3 bases short, with 19 bases between. CDR1 SEHNR and CDR2 FQNEAQ come from the germline V gene (reference sequence). This CDR3 spans 16 amino acids. The CDR3 DNA is TGTGCCAGCAATCCCCCAGGGGCTAAGGGCTACAATGAGCAGTTCTTC. This codes for CASNPPGAKGYNEQFF.